Reported below is one T cell receptor beta chain. Its specificity is unknown. The same CDR3 is also encoded by other DNA sequences in this sample. The data derive from a study of PD-1 blockade in classical Hodgkin lymphoma. Notes on the study in general: By C4D1, diversity of CD4+ TCRs had risen significantly, whereas that of CD8+ TCRs had not.

Time point reported: cycle 4 day 1 (C4D1), after more than five weeks of nivolumab. Every one of the patients relapsed after autologous stem cell transplantation (brentuximab vedotin exposure was variable). The J segment lost 1 base and the V segment lost 5 bases, leaving 6 bases of the junction unmatched. The V gene's germline CDR1 is MDHEN and CDR2 SYDVKM. This CDR3 is built from 15 residues. Using immunoSEQ multiplex PCR, the repertoire was profiled, and TCRdb retains in-frame clones only, with some absent. The sample includes 35,000 to 50,000 clones, about 70% of them seen just once. The sequencing used peripheral blood mononuclear cells (PBMCs), collected before the fourth cycle of nivolumab. The source of this sequence is a human donor with classical Hodgkin lymphoma. V is TRBV28 and J is TRBJ1-2; 8 bases map to TRBD1. CDR3 region: CASSPPGQVNYGYTF. CDR3 in DNA: TGTGCCAGCAGTCCCCCGGGACAGGTTAACTATGGCTACACCTTC.